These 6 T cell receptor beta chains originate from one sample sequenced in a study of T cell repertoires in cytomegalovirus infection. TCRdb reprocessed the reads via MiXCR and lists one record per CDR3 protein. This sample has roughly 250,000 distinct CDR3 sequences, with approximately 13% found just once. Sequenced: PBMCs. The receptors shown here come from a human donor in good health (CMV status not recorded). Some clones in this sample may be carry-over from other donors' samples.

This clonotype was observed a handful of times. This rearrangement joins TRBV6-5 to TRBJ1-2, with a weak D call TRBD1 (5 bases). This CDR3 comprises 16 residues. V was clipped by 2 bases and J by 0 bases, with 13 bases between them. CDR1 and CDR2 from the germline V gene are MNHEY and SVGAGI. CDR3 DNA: TGTGCCAGCAGTTACCTTATTACAGGAGCTAACTATGGCTACACCTTC. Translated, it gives CASSYLITGANYGYTF.

The CDR3 here is CASSMNAGTGSNQPQHF. CDR3 DNA: TGTGCCAGTAGTATGAACGCAGGGACAGGGAGCAATCAGCCCCAGCATTTT. This sequence joins TRBV19 and TRBJ1-5; TRBD1 matches 9 bases. The CDR3 covers 17 residues. Trimming took 3 bases from V and 1 from J; bases not matched to a gene: 7. Germline V gene data show CDR1 as LNHDA and CDR2 as SQIVND (reference sequence).

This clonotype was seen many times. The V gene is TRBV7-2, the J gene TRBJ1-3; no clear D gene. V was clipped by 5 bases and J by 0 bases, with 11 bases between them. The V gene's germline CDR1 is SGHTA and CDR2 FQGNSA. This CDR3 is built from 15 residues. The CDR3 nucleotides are TGTGCCAGCAGCGCGTCAGGCTACTCTGGAAACACCATATATTTT. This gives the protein CASSASGYSGNTIYF.

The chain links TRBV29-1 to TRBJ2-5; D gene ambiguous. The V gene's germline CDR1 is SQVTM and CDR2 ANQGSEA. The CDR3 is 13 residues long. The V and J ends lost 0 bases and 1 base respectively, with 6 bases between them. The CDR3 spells CSVEEGLQETQYF. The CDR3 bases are TGCAGCGTTGAAGAAGGTCTCCAAGAGACCCAGTACTTC.

CDR3 in amino acids: CASSPNEAPSYEQYF. The DNA for the CDR3 is TGTGCCAGCAGCCCAAACGAGGCCCCCTCCTACGAGCAGTACTTC. The rearrangement uses TRBV9 and TRBJ2-7; D is undetermined. V was trimmed by 4 bases and J by 0 bases, leaving 14 bases between them. The CDR3 consists of 15 residues. CDR1 and CDR2 from the germline V gene are SGDLS and YYNGEE.

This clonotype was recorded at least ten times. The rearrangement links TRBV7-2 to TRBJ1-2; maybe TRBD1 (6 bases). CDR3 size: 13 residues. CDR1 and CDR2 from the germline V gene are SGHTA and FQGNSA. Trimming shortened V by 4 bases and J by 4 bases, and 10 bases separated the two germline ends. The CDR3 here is CASSSRTAYGYTF. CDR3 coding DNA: TGTGCCAGCAGCTCTCGGACAGCCTATGGCTACACCTTC. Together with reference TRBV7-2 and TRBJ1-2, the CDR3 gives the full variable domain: GAGVSQSPSNKVTEKGKDVELRCDPISGHTALYWYRQSLGQGLEFLIYFQGNSAPDKSGLPSDRFSAERTGGSVSTLTIQRTQQEDSAVYLCASSSRTAYGYTFGSGTRLTVV.